This is a list of T cell receptor beta chains from one sample in a study of early T cells in non-severe SARS-CoV-2 infection. TCRdb re-analysed the 5' RACE reads in MiXCR, keeping a single row per CDR3 protein. The profile covers around 60,000 distinct CDR3 sequences, with under 15% appearing a single time and roughly 4% taken by the ten largest. The specimen was whole blood. All receptors come from an adult who was a healthcare worker with PCR-confirmed SARS-CoV-2 infection or an uninfected control (not recorded which). Both conserved end residues are part of each CDR3. Each record gives: V gene, clone size, J gene, D gene, CDR3 length, CDR3 DNA, CDR3 protein. A D gene is named only where the DNA matches it firmly. Rows may omit the clone size; those that give it use once, few, many or a size class.

V: TRBV7-9; size: -; J: TRBJ1-5; D: -; length: 12; DNA: TGTGCCAGCAGCCCAGGGAGTCAGCCCCAGCATTTT; CDR3: CASSPGSQPQHF
V: TRBV5-1; size: many; J: TRBJ1-5; D: TRBD1; length: 18; DNA: TGCGCCAGCAGCTCTTACCGACAGGGACATAATAGCAATCAGCCCCAGCATTTT; CDR3: CASSSYRQGHNSNQPQHF
V: TRBV6-6; size: few; J: TRBJ2-5; D: -; length: 11; DNA: TGTGCCAGCAGCCGCGGAGAGACCCAGTACTTC; CDR3: CASSRGETQYF
V: TRBV9; size: many; J: TRBJ1-1; D: TRBD1; length: 13; DNA: TGTGCCAGCAGCGCCAGGGACAGCACTGAAGCTTTCTTT; CDR3: CASSARDSTEAFF
V: TRBV7-2; size: many; J: TRBJ2-5; D: -; length: 13; DNA: TGTGCCAGCAGCTTCTCTGGGTCAGAGACCCAGTACTTC; CDR3: CASSFSGSETQYF
V: TRBV7-8; size: many; J: TRBJ1-6; D: -; length: 17; DNA: TGTGCCAGCAGCTTAACCGTTGGGGTCGCCTATAATTCACCCCTCCACTTT; CDR3: CASSLTVGVAYNSPLHF
V: TRBV14; size: many; J: TRBJ2-3; D: -; length: 14; DNA: TGTGCCAGCAGCCACCCAAGGGGTACAGATACGCAGTATTTT; CDR3: CASSHPRGTDTQYF
V: TRBV12-3/TRBV12-4; size: few; J: TRBJ2-5; D: TRBD2; length: 15; DNA: TGTGCCAGCACCCGGGGGGGGACCTATCAAGAGACCCAGTACTTC; CDR3: CASTRGGTYQETQYF
V: TRBV11-2; size: many; J: TRBJ2-1; D: -; length: 12; DNA: TGTGCTACTAGCCAAAGATTAGGTGAGCAGTTCTTC; CDR3: CATSQRLGEQFF
V: TRBV18; size: many; J: TRBJ2-3; D: TRBD1; length: 14; DNA: TGTGCCAGCTCCCCCCAAGGGGGCTCAGATACGCAGTATTTT; CDR3: CASSPQGGSDTQYF
V: TRBV4-1; size: -; J: TRBJ2-2; D: -; length: 15; DNA: TGCGCCAGCAGCCAAGATGCCCACGACACCGGGGAGCTGTTTTTT; CDR3: CASSQDAHDTGELFF
V: TRBV6-1; size: many; J: TRBJ1-1; D: -; length: 13; DNA: TGTGCCAGCGCGGTACGGGGAGCCACTGAAGCTTTCTTT; CDR3: CASAVRGATEAFF
V: TRBV30; size: few; J: TRBJ2-5; D: -; length: 12; DNA: TGTGCCTGGAGTGAGGTGCAAGAGACCCAGTACTTC; CDR3: CAWSEVQETQYF
V: TRBV7-8; size: -; J: TRBJ1-2; D: -; length: 16; DNA: TGTGCCAGCAGCTTAATCAGGCCCCCACCCCTCTATGGCTACACCTTC; CDR3: CASSLIRPPPLYGYTF
V: TRBV5-1; size: -; J: TRBJ1-4; D: -; length: 15; DNA: TGCGCCAGCAGCCGATCGGGGCTATATAATGAAAAACTGTTTTTT; CDR3: CASSRSGLYNEKLFF
V: TRBV2; size: many; J: TRBJ2-7; D: TRBD2; length: 15; DNA: TGTGCCAGCAGTGCCGGACTAGCGGGAGGTCACGAGCAGTACTTC; CDR3: CASSAGLAGGHEQYF
V: TRBV2; size: many; J: TRBJ1-2; D: TRBD1; length: 13; DNA: TGTGCCAGCCTTCCCGGGACAGGGTATGGCTACACCTTC; CDR3: CASLPGTGYGYTF
V: TRBV19; size: many; J: TRBJ2-5; D: -; length: 13; DNA: TGTGCCAGTAGTATAAGCAGGGATGAGACCCAGTACTTC; CDR3: CASSISRDETQYF
V: TRBV27; size: many; J: TRBJ1-5; D: TRBD1; length: 13; DNA: TGTGCCAGTGGCCGGGACAGTAATCAGCCCCAGCATTTT; CDR3: CASGRDSNQPQHF
V: TRBV29-1; size: many; J: TRBJ2-7; D: -; length: 13; DNA: TGCAGCGTCGAGGGAGTGGGGACCTACGAGCAGTACTTC; CDR3: CSVEGVGTYEQYF
V: TRBV29-1; size: -; J: TRBJ2-5; D: -; length: 11; DNA: TGCAGCGTTGTTGTCGCGGAGACCCAGTACTTC; CDR3: CSVVVAETQYF
V: TRBV12-3/TRBV12-4; size: many; J: TRBJ2-1; D: -; length: 14; DNA: TGTGCCAGCAGTTTGAGGGGGGACTACAATGAGCAGTTCTTC; CDR3: CASSLRGDYNEQFF
V: TRBV29-1; size: few; J: TRBJ1-4; D: -; length: 11; DNA: TGCAGCGGGCTGGCTAATGAAAAACTGTTTTTT; CDR3: CSGLANEKLFF
V: TRBV6-1; size: many; J: TRBJ2-1; D: -; length: 17; DNA: TGTGCCAGCAGGCGAACCCCTCGGGGAGGCTCCTACAATGAGCAGTTCTTC; CDR3: CASRRTPRGGSYNEQFF
V: TRBV5-1; size: many; J: TRBJ2-4; D: -; length: 14; DNA: TGCGCCAGCAGCACCACCCCGGCAGTAAACATTCAGTACTTC; CDR3: CASSTTPAVNIQYF
V: TRBV6-1; size: -; J: TRBJ2-1; D: -; length: 15; DNA: TGTGCCAGCAGTGAAGGAGGGGGAGGGTTTAATGAGCAGTTCTTC; CDR3: CASSEGGGGFNEQFF